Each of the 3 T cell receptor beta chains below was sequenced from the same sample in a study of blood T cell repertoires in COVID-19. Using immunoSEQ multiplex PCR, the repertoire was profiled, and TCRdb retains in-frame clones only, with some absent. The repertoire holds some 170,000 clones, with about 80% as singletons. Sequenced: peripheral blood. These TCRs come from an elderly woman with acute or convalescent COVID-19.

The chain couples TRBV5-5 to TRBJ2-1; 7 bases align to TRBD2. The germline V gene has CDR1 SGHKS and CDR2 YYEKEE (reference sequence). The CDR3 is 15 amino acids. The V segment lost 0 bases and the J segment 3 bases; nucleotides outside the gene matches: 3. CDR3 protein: CASSLGLADYNEQFF. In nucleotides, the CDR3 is TGTGCCAGCAGCTTGGGGCTAGCGGACTACAATGAGCAGTTCTTC.

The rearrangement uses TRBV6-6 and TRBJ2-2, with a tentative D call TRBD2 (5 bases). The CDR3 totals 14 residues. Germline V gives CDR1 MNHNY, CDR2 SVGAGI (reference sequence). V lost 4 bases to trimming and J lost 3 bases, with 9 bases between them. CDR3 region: CASSSRRDTGELFF. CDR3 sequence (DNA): TGTGCCAGCAGTTCCCGGCGGGACACCGGGGAGCTGTTTTTT.

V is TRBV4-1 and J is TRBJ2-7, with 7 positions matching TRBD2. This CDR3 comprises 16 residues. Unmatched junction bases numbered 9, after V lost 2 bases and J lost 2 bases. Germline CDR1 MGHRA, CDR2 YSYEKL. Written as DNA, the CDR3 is TGCGCCAGCAGCCAAAAAGGGAGACTAGCCGCCTACGAGCAGTACTTC. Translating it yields CASSQKGRLAAYEQYF.